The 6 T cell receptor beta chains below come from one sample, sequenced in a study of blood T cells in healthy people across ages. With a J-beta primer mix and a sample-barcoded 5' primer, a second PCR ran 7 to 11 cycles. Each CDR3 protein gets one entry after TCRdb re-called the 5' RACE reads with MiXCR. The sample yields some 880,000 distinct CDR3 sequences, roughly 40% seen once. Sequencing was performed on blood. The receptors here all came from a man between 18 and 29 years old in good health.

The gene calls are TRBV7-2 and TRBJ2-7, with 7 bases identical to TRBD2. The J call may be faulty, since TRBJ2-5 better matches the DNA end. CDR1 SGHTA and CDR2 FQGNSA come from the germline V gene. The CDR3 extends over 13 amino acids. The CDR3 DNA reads TGTGCCAGCAGCACCCTAGCGGCAGAGACCCAGTACTTC. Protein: CASSTLAAETQYF.

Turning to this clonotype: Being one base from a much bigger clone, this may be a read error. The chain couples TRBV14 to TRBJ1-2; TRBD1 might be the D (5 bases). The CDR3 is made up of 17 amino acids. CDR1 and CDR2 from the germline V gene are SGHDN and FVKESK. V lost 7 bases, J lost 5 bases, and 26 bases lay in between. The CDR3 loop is CASNQTLGPGRKYGYTF. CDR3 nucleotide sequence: TGTGCCAGCAACCAGACCCTGGGGCCGGGACGGAAATATGGCTACACCTTC.

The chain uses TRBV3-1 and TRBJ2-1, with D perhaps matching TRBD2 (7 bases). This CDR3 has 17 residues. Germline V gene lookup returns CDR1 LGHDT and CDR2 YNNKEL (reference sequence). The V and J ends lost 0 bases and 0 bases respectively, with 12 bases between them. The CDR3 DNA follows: TGTGCCAGCAGCCAAGAGGGAGGGGGGGCCTCCTACAATGAGCAGTTCTTC. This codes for CASSQEGGGASYNEQFF.

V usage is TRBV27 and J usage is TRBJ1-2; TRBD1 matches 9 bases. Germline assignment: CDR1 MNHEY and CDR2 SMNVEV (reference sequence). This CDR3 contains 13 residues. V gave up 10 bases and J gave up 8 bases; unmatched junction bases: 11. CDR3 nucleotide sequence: TGTGCCAACAGCCCCCGGACAGGGGTCGGCTACACCTTC. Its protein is CANSPRTGVGYTF.

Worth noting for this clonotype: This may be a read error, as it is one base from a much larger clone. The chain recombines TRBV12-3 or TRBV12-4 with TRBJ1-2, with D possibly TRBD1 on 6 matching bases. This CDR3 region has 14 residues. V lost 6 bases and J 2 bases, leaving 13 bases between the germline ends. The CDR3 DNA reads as TGTGCCAGCAGGACACAGGGCCCCAACTATGGCTACACCTTC. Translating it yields CASRTQGPNYGYTF.

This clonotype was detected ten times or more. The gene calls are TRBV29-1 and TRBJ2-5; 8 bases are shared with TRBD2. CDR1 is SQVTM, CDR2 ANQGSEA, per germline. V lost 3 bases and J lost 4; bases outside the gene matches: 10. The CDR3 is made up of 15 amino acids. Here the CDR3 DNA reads TGCAGCGTTGATAATCCCCCGGGGGGGCTAGAGACCCAGTACTTC. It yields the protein CSVDNPPGGLETQYF. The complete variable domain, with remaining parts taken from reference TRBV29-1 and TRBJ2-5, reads SAVISQKPSRDICQRGTSLTIQCQVDSQVTMMFWYRQQPGQSLTLIATANQGSEATYESGFVIDKFPISRPNLTFSTLTVSNMSPEDSSIYLCSVDNPPGGLETQYFGPGTRLLVL.